Given below is one T cell receptor (beta chain) in context. Its antigen specificity is not known. No clone much larger than this one lies a single base away; base qualities are absent. Library preparation employed the immunoSEQ multiplex PCR assay. The multiplex PCR relied on a mix of 60 forward primers for TCR Vbeta segments and 13 reverse primers for TCR Jbeta segments. Amplification of the CDR3 region of rearranged TCR beta genes was performed with a multiplex PCR assay on genomic DNA. On the Illumina HiSeq System, the amplified TCR beta libraries were sequenced as 87-base-pair reads. Turning to the authors' computational methods: In a later analysis, tens of millions of unique TCR beta chains were counted across the 500 to 700 repertoires, and around 10 million of these chains were shared by at least two donors. Raw reads were error-corrected and collapsed into unique sequences with a nearest-neighbor algorithm that merged closely related sequences to remove PCR and sequencing errors. CDR3 sequences were aligned to IMGT reference sequences to assign V, D and J gene segments. For a sequence to be retained, a match of at least six nucleotides was required to both a V gene segment and a J gene segment. Rearrangements were called productive when the CDR3 lacked stop codons and stayed in frame with V and J; all others were non-productive. CDR3 was defined according to IMGT convention as the region running from the second conserved V-encoded cysteine to the conserved J-encoded phenylalanine. Sequences without an unambiguous match to a single V gene segment were excluded from the earlier analysis of about 630 of the donors. An earlier analysis of around 600 of the donors classified V segments as functional when productive rearrangements were above 56.7% and as segregating when the standard deviation between donors was above 5%. A statistical classification framework was developed to diagnose cytomegalovirus status using the catalog of TCR beta chain sequences. In a later analysis, V and J genes were assigned by comparing TCR nucleotide sequences against IMGT/GENE-DB human TR gene sequences. The TCRdist pipeline was used in a later analysis to assign CDR3 sequences and most-parsimonious VDJ recombination scenarios. A later analysis defined each TCR beta chain by its CDR3 amino acid sequence plus V-gene family, and excluded reads lacking a unique V-gene family. A later analysis removed 500 to 650 highly shared, low-generation-probability nucleotide sequences to deal with suspected cross-contamination and a sequencing artifact. In a later analysis, a clonal expansion index for each public chain was calculated from normalized within-repertoire ranks of inferred template counts. A later analysis computed generation probabilities with a VDJ recombination model fitted to out-of-frame rearrangements, and checked the results against IGoR. A later analysis scored TCR-TCR, TCR-HLA and TCR-CMV co-occurrence with hypergeometric tests, applying a repertoire-size bias correction to TCR pairs. False discovery rates were estimated in a later analysis by permuting HLA or CMV assignments 20 times. A later analysis grouped co-occurring TCRs with DBSCAN, adding TCRdist sequence similarity when clustering within HLA-allele-positive subsets. For co-occurrence clustering, repertoires with fewer than 30,000 or more than 120,000 public chains were excluded, along with 5 or 6 repertoires with anomalous nucleotide sharing. In TCRdb, the immuneACCESS table is reduced to in-frame sequences with V and J assigned. These tables do not hold every clone; where another copy was compared, an unresolved V gene accounts for under half, and the others remain unexplained. V, J and clone size were drawn from that table, and D and trimming were deduced from the DNA. Here the sample has around 200,000 clones; around 81% occur a single time. The biggest ten clones account for under 2.5% of the sample.

This entry belongs to a study of cytomegalovirus exposure and HLA in healthy donors (TCRdb year 2017). With regard to the full study: An earlier analysis of 587 of the donors reported around 280 Gb of sequence data and 95 million to 130 million unique TCR beta sequences obtained from about 200 million T cells. About 280 gigabases of sequencing data and 70 million to 95 million unique TCR sequences made up an early release that covered several hundred HLA-typed donors. Among the roughly 400 genotyped donors, 81% belonged to the genetic ancestry cluster associated with self-reported Caucasian donors. The aim of the study was to test whether cataloging public T cell receptors could identify signatures of past pathogen exposure. Using immunosequencing, the study profiled T cell repertoires from fewer than 700 subjects and related those repertoires to cytomegalovirus serostatus. In addition to the first cohort of 650 to 800 subjects, a separate validation cohort of approximately 130 different subjects was used. To predict cytomegalovirus infection status, the study combined high-throughput TCR immunosequencing, statistical association of individual TCRs with disease status, and machine learning. A later analysis re-examined previously published TCR beta repertoires from just over 650 donors and added high-resolution HLA genotyping to investigate patterns of TCR occurrence. In the later analysis, no new phenotypic data were used to find candidate immune exposures; instead, reliance was placed on TCR beta sequences and their occurrence across donors. An earlier analysis of 587 of the donors used high-throughput TCR beta sequencing to judge whether each TCR beta V gene segment behaved as functional or pseudogenic. Alongside the repertoire data, information on donor age, sex, ethnicity and CMV serostatus was compiled. In a later genetic analysis, genome-wide SNP genotypes for 398 of the 666 donors were used, and that subset was treated as a discovery cohort. All discovery cohort repertoires had been generated using a single sequencing platform. Both class I and class II loci were covered by HLA typing, at four-digit resolution. Typing coverage differed by locus: A, B, C, DRB1 and DQB1 were typed in roughly 629-640 donors, DQA1 in about 500, DPA1 in over 600, and DPB1 in 400 to 490. Roughly 5 DR-DQ haplotypes were handled as single units for association and clustering, since linkage in the cohort was strong. Among around 400 genotyped donors of the cohort, an average of roughly 230,000 unique TCR beta nucleotide sequences was sequenced per donor, of which roughly 18% were non-productive.

As encoded in the germline V gene (reference sequence), CDR1 is SEHNR while CDR2 is FQNEAQ. Taken from cysteine to phenylalanine, the CDR3 has 15 residues. CDR3 DNA is the only sequence kept; it has 45 bases, read in frame from the first base. At the junction V is shortened by 4 bases and J by 2 bases; bases outside the gene matches: 1. In total, 630 or so healthy bone marrow donors made up the cohort. At the time of sampling, every cohort member was nominally healthy, though immune exposures that went unrecorded were likely present. The donor tested CMV seropositive, placing the donor among the 290 or so seropositive members of the cohort. A peripheral blood sample was collected from each donor, and TCR beta sequencing was performed on peripheral blood mononuclear cells. The Qiagen DNeasy Blood Extraction Kit was used to extract genomic DNA from the blood cell samples. What the work shows at the level of the full study, not this receptor alone: The study gave a list of about 170 TCR beta chains associated with cytomegalovirus. The only immune exposure information available for the cohort was CMV serostatus. Most CMV-associated TCR beta chains appeared to be HLA-restricted in a later analysis, and the HLA associations seemed to be driven largely by CMV exposure. The authors suggested that the approach could potentially be extended to other disease states and immunological phenotypes. An association between a missense DCLRE1C variant and V-gene and J-gene trimming of TCR beta chains was found in a later genetic analysis and replicated in an independent cohort. HLA typing was unavailable for some donors at each locus, so association tests used only the typed subset. In vitro tests confirmed that a few of the cytomegalovirus-associated TCR beta chains recognize cytomegalovirus antigens. In a later genetic analysis, fewer N-insertions in productive TCRs were reported among donors in an Asian-associated ancestry cluster than the roughly 640-donor mean. In a later analysis, TCR association rates were found to vary across HLA loci, with the most associated TCRs seen for DRB1 alleles and the fewest for HLA-C alleles. In a later analysis, some 18,000 TCR beta sequences were associated with specific HLA alleles at a false discovery rate of 0.05. The cohort was sequenced for TCR beta chains only, and without alpha or paired-chain data the features that could be detected were limited. A further reported finding was that TCR beta sequences accurately predicted the HLA-A and HLA-B alleles for most subjects in the first cohort. Across donors, most TCR sequences were observed very rarely, whereas some public TCRs were present in many individuals. According to a later analysis, parvovirus B19, influenza, CMV and Epstein-Barr virus appeared linked to several top co-occurrence clusters. Linkage disequilibrium might explain the correlated functional status among segregating V segments, but an unknown experimental factor could not be excluded. The presence/absence analyses assumed that sequencing depth was roughly uniform across donors, and that assumption may not be true. Broadly in line with IMGT annotations, most TCR beta V segments showed up in productive rearrangements about 87% or about 30% of the time in an earlier analysis of approximately 600 of the donors. Because counts were too low, more than 15 rarely observed V segments, including chromosome 9 orphons, were excluded from the earlier analysis of several hundred of the donors. In a later analysis, HLA-associated TCR beta chains showed more clonal expansion and lower generation probabilities than non-associated chains that were equally common. Cytomegalovirus status was reported to be diagnosed by the classifier with high specificity and sensitivity in both the original and validation cohorts. A group of highly shared sequence variants was considered likely to be a technical artifact of the sequencing pipeline. Because the 87-base-pair reads could not distinguish some IMGT-functional V segments, including TRBV6-2 and TRBV6-3, those segments were excluded. When HLA alleles, especially DR and DQ, strongly co-occurred, TCR associations were difficult to assign to individual alleles.

This sequence was found in a woman in her twenties or thirties in good health and CMV-seropositive. The sample was PBMCs. The rearranged chain carries TRBV7-9 and TRBJ2-1, and 11 bases in between align with TRBD2. The CDR3 here reads CASSSTSGTYNEQFF. The DNA reads as follows: TGTGCCAGCAGCTCGACTAGCGGGACCTACAATGAGCAGTTCTTC.